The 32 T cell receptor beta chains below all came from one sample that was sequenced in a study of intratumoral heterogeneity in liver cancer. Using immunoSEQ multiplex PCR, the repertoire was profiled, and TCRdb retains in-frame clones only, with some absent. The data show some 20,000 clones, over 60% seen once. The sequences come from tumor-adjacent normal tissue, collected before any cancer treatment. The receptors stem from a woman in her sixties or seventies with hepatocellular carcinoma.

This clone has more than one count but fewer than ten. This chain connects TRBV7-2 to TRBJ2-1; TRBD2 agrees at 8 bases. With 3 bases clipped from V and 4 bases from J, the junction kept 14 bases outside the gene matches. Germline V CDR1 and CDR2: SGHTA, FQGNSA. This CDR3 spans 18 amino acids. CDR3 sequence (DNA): TGTGCCAGCAGCTTTACGGGATCAGCGGGAGTAAATTACAATGAGCAGTTCTTC. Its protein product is CASSFTGSAGVNYNEQFF.

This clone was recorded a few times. In DNA, the CDR3 is TGTGCCAGCAGCTCGGATGGGGGGGTCTCCTACGAGCAGTACTTC. As protein: CASSSDGGVSYEQYF. The V call is TRBV21-1, the J call TRBJ2-7; the table gives TRBD2 as D, unverified against the DNA. TRBV21-1 is a recognized pseudogene. There are 15 residues in the CDR3.

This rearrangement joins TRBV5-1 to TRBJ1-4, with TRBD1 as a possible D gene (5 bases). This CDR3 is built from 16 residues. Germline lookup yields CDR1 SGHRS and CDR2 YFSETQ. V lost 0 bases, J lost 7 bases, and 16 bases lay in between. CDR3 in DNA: TGCGCCAGCAGCTTGGCCGGCAGGGTCGGAGGTGAAAAACTGTTTTTT. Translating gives CASSLAGRVGGEKLFF.

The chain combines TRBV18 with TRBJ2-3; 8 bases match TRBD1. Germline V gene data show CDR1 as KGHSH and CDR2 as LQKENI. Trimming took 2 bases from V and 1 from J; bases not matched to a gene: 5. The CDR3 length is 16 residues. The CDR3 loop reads CASSPGTGLGTDTQYF. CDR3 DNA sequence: TGTGCCAGCTCACCAGGGACAGGTTTGGGCACAGATACGCAGTATTTT.

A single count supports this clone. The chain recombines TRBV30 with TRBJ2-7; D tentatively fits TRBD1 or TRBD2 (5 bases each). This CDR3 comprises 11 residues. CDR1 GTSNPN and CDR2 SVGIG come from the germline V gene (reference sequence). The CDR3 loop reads CAVGWGYEQYF. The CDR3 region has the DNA TGTGCAGTGGGCTGGGGGTACGAGCAGTACTTC.

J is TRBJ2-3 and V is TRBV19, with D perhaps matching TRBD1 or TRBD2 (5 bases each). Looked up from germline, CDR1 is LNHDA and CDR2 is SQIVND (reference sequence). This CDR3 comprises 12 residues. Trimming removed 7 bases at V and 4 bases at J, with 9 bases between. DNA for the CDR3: TGTGCCAGTACTGGGGGTCCAGATACGCAGTATTTT. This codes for CASTGGPDTQYF.

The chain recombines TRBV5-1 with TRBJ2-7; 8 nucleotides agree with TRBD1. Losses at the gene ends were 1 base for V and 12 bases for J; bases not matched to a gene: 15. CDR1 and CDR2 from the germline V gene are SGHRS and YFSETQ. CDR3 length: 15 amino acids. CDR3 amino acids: CASSLTSSKTGGLYF. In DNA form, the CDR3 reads TGCGCCAGCAGCTTGACATCGTCCAAAACAGGGGGTCTGTACTTC.

CDR3 in DNA: TGTGCCAGCAGCGTAAGAGGGGCAAACACCGGGGAGCTGTTTTTT. Translating it yields CASSVRGANTGELFF. V is TRBV9 and J is TRBJ2-2; either TRBD1 or TRBD2 may fit D (5 bases each). Germline loops: CDR1 SGDLS, CDR2 YYNGEE. Trimming left V 1 base short and J 2 bases short, with 9 bases between. The CDR3 is 15 amino acids.

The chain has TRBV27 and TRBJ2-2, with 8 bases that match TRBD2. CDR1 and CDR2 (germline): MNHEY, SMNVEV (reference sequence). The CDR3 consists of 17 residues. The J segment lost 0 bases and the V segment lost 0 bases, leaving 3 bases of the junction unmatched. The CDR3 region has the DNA TGTGCCAGCAGTTTATCGACGGGAGGGCCGAACACCGGGGAGCTGTTTTTT. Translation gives CASSLSTGGPNTGELFF.

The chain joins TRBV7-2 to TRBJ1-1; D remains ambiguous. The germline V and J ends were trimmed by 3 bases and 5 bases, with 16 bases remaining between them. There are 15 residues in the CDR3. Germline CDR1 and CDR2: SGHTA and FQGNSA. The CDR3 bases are TGTGCCAGCAGCTTTGGTGCCAGCCGAGCGACTGAAGCTTTCTTT. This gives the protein CASSFGASRATEAFF. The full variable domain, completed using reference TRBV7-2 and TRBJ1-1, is GAGVSQSPSNKVTEKGKDVELRCDPISGHTALYWYRQSLGQGLEFLIYFQGNSAPDKSGLPSDRFSAERTGGSVSTLTIQRTQQEDSAVYLCASSFGASRATEAFFGQGTRLTVV.

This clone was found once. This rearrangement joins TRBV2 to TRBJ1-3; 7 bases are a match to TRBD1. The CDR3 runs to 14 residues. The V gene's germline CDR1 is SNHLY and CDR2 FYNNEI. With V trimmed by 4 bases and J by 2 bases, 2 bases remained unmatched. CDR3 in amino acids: CASSATGTGNTIYF. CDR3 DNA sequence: TGTGCCAGCAGTGCGACAGGGACTGGAAACACCATATATTTT.

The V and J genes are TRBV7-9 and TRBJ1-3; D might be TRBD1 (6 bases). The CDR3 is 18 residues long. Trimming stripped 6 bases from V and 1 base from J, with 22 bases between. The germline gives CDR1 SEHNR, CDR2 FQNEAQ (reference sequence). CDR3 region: CASSFLPTGQLSGNTIYF. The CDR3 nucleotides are TGTGCCAGCAGTTTTTTACCGACAGGACAGTTATCTGGAAACACCATATATTTT.

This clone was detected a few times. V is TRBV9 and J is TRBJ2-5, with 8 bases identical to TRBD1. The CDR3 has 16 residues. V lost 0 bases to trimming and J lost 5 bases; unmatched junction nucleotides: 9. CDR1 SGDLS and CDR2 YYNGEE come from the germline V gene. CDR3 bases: TGTGCCAGCAGCGTAGAGGTGGCAGGGGGCGCGGAGACCCAGTACTTC. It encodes CASSVEVAGGAETQYF.

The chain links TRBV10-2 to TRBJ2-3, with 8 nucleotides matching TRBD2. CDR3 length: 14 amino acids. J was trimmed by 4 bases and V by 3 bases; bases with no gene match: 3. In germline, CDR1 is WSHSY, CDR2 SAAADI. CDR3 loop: CASSDSGRADTQYF. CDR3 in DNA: TGCGCCAGCAGTGACAGCGGGAGAGCAGATACGCAGTATTTT.

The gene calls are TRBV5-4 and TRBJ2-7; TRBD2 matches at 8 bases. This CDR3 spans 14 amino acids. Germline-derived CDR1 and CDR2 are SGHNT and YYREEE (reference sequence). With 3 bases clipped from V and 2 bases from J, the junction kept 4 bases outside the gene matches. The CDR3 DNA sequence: TGTGCCAGCAGCTATGGCGGGAGGACCTACGAGCAGTACTTC. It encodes CASSYGGRTYEQYF.

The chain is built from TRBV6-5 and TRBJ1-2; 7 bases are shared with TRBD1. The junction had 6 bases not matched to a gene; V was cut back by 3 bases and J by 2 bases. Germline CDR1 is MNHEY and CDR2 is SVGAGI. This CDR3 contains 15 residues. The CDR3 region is CASSYRDRGNYGYTF. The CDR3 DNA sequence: TGTGCCAGCAGTTATAGGGACAGAGGAAACTATGGCTACACCTTC.

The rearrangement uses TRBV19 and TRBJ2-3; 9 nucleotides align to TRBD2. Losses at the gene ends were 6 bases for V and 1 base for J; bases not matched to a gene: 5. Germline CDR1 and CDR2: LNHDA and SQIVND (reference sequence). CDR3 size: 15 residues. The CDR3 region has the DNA TGTGCCAGTAGGAATCCTAGCGGGGGCACAGATACGCAGTATTTT. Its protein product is CASRNPSGGTDTQYF.

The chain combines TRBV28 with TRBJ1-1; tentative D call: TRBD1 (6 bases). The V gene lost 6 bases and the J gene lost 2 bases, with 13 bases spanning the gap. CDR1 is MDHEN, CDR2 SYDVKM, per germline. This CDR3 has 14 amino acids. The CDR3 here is CASSSGGPNTEAFF. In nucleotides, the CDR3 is TGTGCCAGCAGCTCCGGGGGGCCTAACACTGAAGCTTTCTTT.

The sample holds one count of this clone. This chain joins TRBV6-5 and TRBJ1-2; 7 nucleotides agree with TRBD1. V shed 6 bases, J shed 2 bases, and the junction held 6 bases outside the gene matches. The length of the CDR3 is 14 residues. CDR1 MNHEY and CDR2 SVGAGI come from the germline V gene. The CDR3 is CASRTWDRNYGYTF. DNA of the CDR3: TGTGCCAGCAGGACCTGGGACAGAAACTATGGCTACACCTTC.

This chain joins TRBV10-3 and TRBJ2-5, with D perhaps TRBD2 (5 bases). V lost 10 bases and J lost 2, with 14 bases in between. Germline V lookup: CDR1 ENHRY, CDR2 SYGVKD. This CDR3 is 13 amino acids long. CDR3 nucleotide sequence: TGTGCCACCTCCGGGCGGGTACAAGAGACCCAGTACTTC. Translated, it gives CATSGRVQETQYF.

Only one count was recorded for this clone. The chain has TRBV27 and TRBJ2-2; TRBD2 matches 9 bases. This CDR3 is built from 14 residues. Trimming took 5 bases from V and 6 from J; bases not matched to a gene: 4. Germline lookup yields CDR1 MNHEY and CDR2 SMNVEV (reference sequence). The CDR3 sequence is CASSPIAGAGELFF. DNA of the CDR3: TGTGCCAGCAGTCCCATAGCGGGAGCCGGGGAGCTGTTTTTT.

The CDR3 nucleotides read TGTGCCAGCAGTCCCCTCGAGGGTGGTCACACTGAAGCTTTCTTT. The encoded protein is CASSPLEGGHTEAFF. The chain is built from TRBV6-5 and TRBJ1-1; no clear D gene. V was clipped by 5 bases and J by 3 bases, with 16 bases between them. Germline assignment: CDR1 MNHEY and CDR2 SVGAGI. This CDR3 is built from 15 residues.

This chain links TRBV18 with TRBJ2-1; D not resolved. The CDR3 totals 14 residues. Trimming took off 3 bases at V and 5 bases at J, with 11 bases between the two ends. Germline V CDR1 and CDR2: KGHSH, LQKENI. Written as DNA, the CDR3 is TGTGCCAGCTCACCGGAAACAAACAACAATGAGCAGTTCTTC. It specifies CASSPETNNNEQFF.

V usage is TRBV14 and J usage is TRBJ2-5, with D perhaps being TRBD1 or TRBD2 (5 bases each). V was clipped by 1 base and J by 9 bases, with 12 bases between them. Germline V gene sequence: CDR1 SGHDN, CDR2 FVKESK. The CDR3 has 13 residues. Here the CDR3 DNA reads TGTGCCAGCAGCCAAGGGACCCTGGGGGCCCAGTACTTC. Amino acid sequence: CASSQGTLGAQYF.

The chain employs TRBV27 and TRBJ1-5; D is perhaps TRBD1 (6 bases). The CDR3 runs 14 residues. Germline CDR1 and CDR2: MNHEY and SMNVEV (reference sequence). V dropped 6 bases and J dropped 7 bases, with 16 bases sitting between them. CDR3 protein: CASRAVGAEQPQHF. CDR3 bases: TGTGCCAGCAGAGCAGTGGGGGCCGAACAGCCCCAGCATTTT.

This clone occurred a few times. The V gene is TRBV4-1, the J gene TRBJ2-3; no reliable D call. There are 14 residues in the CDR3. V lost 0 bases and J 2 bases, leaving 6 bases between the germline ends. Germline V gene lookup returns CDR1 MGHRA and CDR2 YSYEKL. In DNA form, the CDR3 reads TGCGCCAGCAGCCAAGATTGGCCCACAGATACGCAGTATTTT. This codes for CASSQDWPTDTQYF.

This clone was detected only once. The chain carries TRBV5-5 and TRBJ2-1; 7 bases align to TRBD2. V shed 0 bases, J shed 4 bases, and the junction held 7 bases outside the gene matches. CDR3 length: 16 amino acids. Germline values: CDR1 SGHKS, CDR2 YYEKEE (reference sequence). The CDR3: CASSLEVTGGYNEQFF. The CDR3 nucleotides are TGTGCCAGCAGCTTGGAGGTAACCGGGGGGTACAATGAGCAGTTCTTC.

In nucleotides, the CDR3 is TGTGCCAGCAGTCGGTCGGGACAGCTCAATCAGCCCCAGCATTTT. Amino acid sequence: CASSRSGQLNQPQHF. This chain connects TRBV28 to TRBJ1-5; TRBD1 aligns across 7 bases. V shed 5 bases and J 3 bases; nucleotides not matched to a gene: 7. The CDR3 is made up of 15 amino acids. The germline gives CDR1 MDHEN, CDR2 SYDVKM. Based on the CDR3 plus reference TRBV28 and TRBJ1-5, the full variable domain is DVKVTQSSRYLVKRTGEKVFLECVQDMDHENMFWYRQDPGLGLRLIYFSYDVKMKEKGDIPEGYSVSREKKERFSLILESASTNQTSMYLCASSRSGQLNQPQHFGDGTRLSIL.

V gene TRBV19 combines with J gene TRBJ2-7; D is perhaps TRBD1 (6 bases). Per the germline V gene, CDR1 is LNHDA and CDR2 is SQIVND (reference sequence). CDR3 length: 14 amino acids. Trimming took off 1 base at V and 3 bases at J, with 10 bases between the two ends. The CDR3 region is CASSIGGLDYEQYF. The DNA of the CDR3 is TGTGCCAGTAGTATAGGGGGGCTAGACTACGAGCAGTACTTC. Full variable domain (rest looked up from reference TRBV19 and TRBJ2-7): DGGITQSPKYLFRKEGQNVTLSCEQNLNHDAMYWYRQDPGQGLRLIYYSQIVNDFQKGDIAEGYSVSREKKESFPLTVTSAQKNPTAFYLCASSIGGLDYEQYFGPGTRLTVT.

The CDR3 loop reads CASSEGYNSPLHF. CDR3 DNA: TGTGCCAGCAGCGAGGGTTATAATTCACCCCTCCACTTT. The chain couples TRBV27 to TRBJ1-6, with D uncertain. The CDR3 spans 13 residues. V shed 6 bases and J shed 4 bases, with 7 bases lying between them. CDR1 is MNHEY, CDR2 SMNVEV, per germline (reference sequence).

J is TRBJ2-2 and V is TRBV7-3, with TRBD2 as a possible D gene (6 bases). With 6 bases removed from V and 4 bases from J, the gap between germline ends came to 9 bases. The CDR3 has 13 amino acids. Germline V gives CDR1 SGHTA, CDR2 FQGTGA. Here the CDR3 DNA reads TGTGCCAGCAGATTCGGGGGCACCGGGGAGCTGTTTTTT. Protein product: CASRFGGTGELFF.

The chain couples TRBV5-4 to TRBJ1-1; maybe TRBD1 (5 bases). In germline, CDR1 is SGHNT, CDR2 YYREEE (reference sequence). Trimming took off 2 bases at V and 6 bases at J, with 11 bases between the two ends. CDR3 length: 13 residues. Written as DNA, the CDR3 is TGTGCCAGCAGCTTAAAGGGGCTACCTGAAGCTTTCTTT. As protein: CASSLKGLPEAFF.